This T cell receptor beta chain was sequenced for a study of human T cells and chemical hapten exposure. Study outcomes and limitations: Against controls, expanded TCRs gave rise to significantly more large CDR3 similarity clusters.

Each CDR3 protein gets one entry after TCRdb re-called the RACE reads with MiXCR. The repertoire holds around 260,000 distinct CDR3 sequences, with 7.5% to 9% as singletons. This clonotype has just a few counts. The target antigen is unknown. Time point noted: pre-sensitization, week 0. Treatment noted: therapeutic diphenylcyclopropenone sensitization with weekly scalp DPC. Donors were 18 to 70-year-old alopecia patients suitable for DPC. Germline V gene data show CDR1 as SQVTM and CDR2 as ANQGSEA. This CDR3 contains 13 residues. Trimming removed 3 bases from V and 1 base from J, with 6 bases in between.

The receptor was isolated from a woman aged 40 to 50 with alopecia areata. Some clones in this sample may be carry-over from other donors' samples. The source was whole blood, collected in connection with sensitization to the hapten diphenylcyclopropenone (DPC). The chain couples TRBV29-1 to TRBJ2-2, with D hard to call. CDR3 sequence: CSVDPGNTGELFF. In DNA, the CDR3 is TGCAGCGTTGACCCCGGGAACACCGGGGAGCTGTTTTTT.